The present TCR beta chain was sequenced within a study of T cells in Graves' hyperthyroidism and ophthalmopathy. V lost 6 bases, J lost 3 bases, and 17 bases lay in between. This CDR3 contains 16 residues. This clonotype has a count of ten or more. Hyperthyroidism patients were newly diagnosed, had disease duration under 2 months, and were aged 18 to 65 years. Using more than 7.5 ml of fresh peripheral blood, PBMCs were prepared. There were TCR beta CDR3 regions amplified from RNA transcripts. The HTBI primer set served for first-round RT-PCR of the TCR CDR3. Via MiXCR, TCRdb re-called the multiplex PCR reads, giving one row per CDR3 protein. The data contain over 450,000 distinct CDR3 sequences, around 15% of them singletons.

The chain recombines TRBV12-3 or TRBV12-4 with TRBJ1-4; D may be TRBD1 (6 bases). This clonotype was sampled from a woman aged 18-35 years with Graves' hyperthyroidism. Sequencing used blood. CDR3 nucleotides: TGTGCCAGCAGCCCCTGGGGGGCGCAGTCTAATGAAAAACTGTTTTTT. This sequence encodes CASSPWGAQSNEKLFF.